These 13 T cell receptor beta chains came from one sample sequenced in a study of T cell responses to AZD1222 COVID-19 vaccine. Generated by immunoSEQ multiplex PCR, the TCRdb table keeps only in-frame clones and is missing some. The table includes about 170,000 clones, over 85% detected once. Material: peripheral blood, obtained on day 0 of AZD1222 vaccination. Source of these receptors: an adult in good health.

The chain combines TRBV7-8 with TRBJ1-1, with D possibly matching TRBD1 (5 bases). Trimming left V 5 bases short and J 0 bases short, with 16 bases between. The CDR3 extends over 16 amino acids. CDR1 is SGHVS and CDR2 is FQNEAQ in the germline V gene. CDR3 sequence: CASSPTLGGLNTEAFF. Here the CDR3 DNA reads TGTGCCAGCAGCCCCACCTTGGGGGGGTTGAACACTGAAGCTTTCTTT.

The rearrangement joins TRBV5-1 to TRBJ2-1; D is perhaps TRBD2 (5 bases). The V end lost 4 bases, the J end lost 6 bases, and 11 bases lay between the germline ends. From germline, CDR1 is SGHRS and CDR2 YFSETQ. This CDR3 region has 13 residues. The CDR3 loop is CASSPGSTNEQFF. Here the CDR3 DNA reads TGCGCCAGCAGCCCGGGGTCCACCAATGAGCAGTTCTTC. Using reference TRBV5-1 and TRBJ2-1 for the parts outside the CDR3, the full variable domain is KAGVTQTPRYLIKTRGQQVTLSCSPISGHRSVSWYQQTPGQGLQFLFEYFSETQRNKGNFPGRFSGRQFSNSRSEMNVSTLELGDSALYLCASSPGSTNEQFFGPGTRLTVL.

The rearrangement joins TRBV18 to TRBJ1-5; no clear D. With 3 bases removed from V and 4 bases from J, the gap between germline ends came to 10 bases. The germline gives CDR1 KGHSH, CDR2 LQKENI. The CDR3 totals 14 residues. The CDR3 here is CASSPDRGNQPQHF. CDR3 bases: TGTGCCAGCTCACCGGACCGGGGAAATCAGCCCCAGCATTTT. The whole variable domain, filled in from reference TRBV18 and TRBJ1-5, reads NAGVMQNPRHLVRRRGQEARLRCSPMKGHSHVYWYRQLPEEGLKFMVYLQKENIIDESGMPKERFSAEFPKEGPSILRIQQVVRGDSAAYFCASSPDRGNQPQHFGDGTRLSIL.

For this clone: The same CDR3 is also encoded by other DNA sequences in this sample. The rearrangement joins TRBV18 to TRBJ1-1; no definite D call. V gave up 6 bases and J gave up 0 bases, with 8 bases separating them. The CDR3 loop spans 13 amino acids. Germline V gives CDR1 KGHSH, CDR2 LQKENI. The CDR3 region is CASSPVLNTEAFF. CDR3 nucleotides: TGTGCCAGCTCCCCAGTTCTGAACACTGAAGCTTTCTTT.

The V and J genes are TRBV29-1 and TRBJ2-1; 14 nucleotides match TRBD2. V shed 6 bases, J shed 5 bases, and the junction held 6 bases outside the gene matches. This CDR3 comprises 15 residues. CDR1 and CDR2 from the germline V gene are SQVTM and ANQGSEA. The CDR3 here is CSVGTSGSGHNEQFF. CDR3 DNA: TGCAGCGTGGGGACTAGCGGGAGTGGCCACAATGAGCAGTTCTTC.

This chain links TRBV27 with TRBJ1-1, with 9 bases fitting TRBD1. Trimming cost V 1 base and J 4 bases; bases outside gene matches: 7. The germline V gene has CDR1 MNHEY and CDR2 SMNVEV (reference sequence). The CDR3 is made up of 16 amino acids. For the CDR3, the DNA is TGTGCCAGCAGTTTATACTCACAGGGGGCTGGCACTGAAGCTTTCTTT. Translation gives CASSLYSQGAGTEAFF.

The chain carries TRBV28 and TRBJ1-5; a possible D gene is TRBD1 (5 bases). This CDR3 has 14 residues. Germline lookup yields CDR1 MDHEN and CDR2 SYDVKM. Trimming removed 8 bases at V and 7 bases at J, with 18 bases between. The CDR3 spells CASGLQGLGQPQHF. The CDR3 DNA sequence: TGTGCCAGCGGACTGCAGGGCCTTGGGCAGCCCCAGCATTTT.

The chain recombines TRBV7-7 with TRBJ2-3; TRBD2 aligns across 12 bases. V was clipped by 5 bases and J by 0 bases; unmatched bases: 3. The CDR3 spans 16 residues. CDR1 and CDR2 (germline): SSHAT, FNYEAQ (reference sequence). The CDR3 spells CASSRGLAGSTDTQYF. CDR3 nucleotide sequence: TGTGCCAGCAGCCGCGGACTAGCGGGAAGCACAGATACGCAGTATTTT.

The rearrangement uses TRBV30 and TRBJ2-7; 10 bases align to TRBD2. V was clipped by 2 bases and J by 4 bases; unmatched bases: 5. Germline V gene lookup returns CDR1 GTSNPN and CDR2 SVGIG (reference sequence). This CDR3 region has 14 residues. CDR3 loop: CAWSPPAGGYEQYF. Here the CDR3 DNA reads TGTGCCTGGAGTCCACCAGCGGGAGGGTACGAGCAGTACTTC.

The sample holds a few counts of this clone. The rearrangement uses TRBV7-9 and TRBJ1-5; D is unclear. Germline V gives CDR1 SEHNR, CDR2 FQNEAQ (reference sequence). The CDR3 loop spans 14 amino acids. The germline V and J ends were trimmed by 3 bases and 6 bases, with 12 bases remaining between them. The CDR3 spells CASSLTAASQPQHF. CDR3 nucleotides: TGTGCCAGCAGCTTGACTGCGGCGAGTCAGCCCCAGCATTTT. Full variable domain (missing parts from reference TRBV7-9 and TRBJ1-5): DTGVSQNPRHKITKRGQNVTFRCDPISEHNRLYWYRQTLGQGPEFLTYFQNEAQLEKSRLLSDRFSAERPKGSFSTLEIQRTEQGDSAMYLCASSLTAASQPQHFGDGTRLSIL.

The V and J genes are TRBV5-1 and TRBJ1-2; 10 positions match TRBD1. Germline CDR1 is SGHRS and CDR2 is YFSETQ. Trimming cost V 1 base and J 3 bases; bases outside gene matches: 3. This CDR3 spans 15 amino acids. CDR3 sequence reads: CASSLLDRGDYGYTF. The CDR3 DNA reads as TGCGCCAGCAGCTTGCTGGACAGGGGGGACTATGGCTACACCTTC. Full variable domain (missing parts from reference TRBV5-1 and TRBJ1-2): KAGVTQTPRYLIKTRGQQVTLSCSPISGHRSVSWYQQTPGQGLQFLFEYFSETQRNKGNFPGRFSGRQFSNSRSEMNVSTLELGDSALYLCASSLLDRGDYGYTFGSGTRLTVV.

This chain uses TRBV9 with TRBJ2-1; 7 nucleotides agree with TRBD2. J lost 6 bases, V lost 0 bases, and 3 bases had no gene match. CDR1 and CDR2 (germline): SGDLS, YYNGEE. The CDR3 totals 14 residues. CDR3 in amino acids: CASSVGLAVNEQFF. CDR3 DNA sequence: TGTGCCAGCAGCGTAGGCCTAGCGGTCAATGAGCAGTTCTTC.

The chain combines TRBV19 with TRBJ1-1, with 9 nucleotides matching TRBD1. The junction had 20 bases not matched to a gene; V was cut back by 11 bases and J by 4 bases. CDR3 length: 17 amino acids. The germline V gene has CDR1 LNHDA and CDR2 SQIVND (reference sequence). CDR3: CAADGGGTGPRGTEAFF. The CDR3 DNA reads TGTGCCGCCGACGGGGGCGGGACAGGGCCAAGAGGCACTGAAGCTTTCTTT.